The rows below give T cell receptor beta chains drawn from one sample of a study of PD-L1 blockade in urothelial cancer. The data were produced by immunoSEQ multiplex PCR, yet TCRdb's version contains in-frame clones alone and is incomplete. In the table there are tens of thousands of clones, about 90% of which are singletons. The specimen comprised PBMCs, sampled around atezolizumab (anti-PD-L1) treatment. The receptors here all came from a man in his sixties or seventies with urothelial cancer. CDR3s include the opening cysteine and the closing phenylalanine or tryptophan. Fields, in order: CDR3 DNA, CDR3 protein, J gene, clone size, CDR3 length, V gene, D gene. The D gene is left open where the match is weak. Size is stated for part of the rows, as once, few or many counts, or as a class when the clone is expanded.

DNA: TGTGCCATCAGTGAGGTCCCTGAGACCGGGGAGCTGTTTTTT
CDR3: CAISEVPETGELFF
J: TRBJ2-2
size: .
length: 14
V: TRBV10-3
D: .

DNA: TGTGCCAGCGGGAAAGGGGGCCGAAGACTTAAGCAGTTCTTC
CDR3: CASGKGGRRLKQFF
J: TRBJ2-1
size: .
length: 14
V: TRBV13
D: TRBD1

DNA: TGTGCCAGCAACAAATTCCCGGGACAGGCGAACACCGGGGAGCTGTTTTTT
CDR3: CASNKFPGQANTGELFF
J: TRBJ2-2
size: once
length: 17
V: TRBV7-8
D: TRBD1

DNA: TGTGCCAGCACCCTAGCTAGCGGAACCTACAATGAGCAGTTCTTC
CDR3: CASTLASGTYNEQFF
J: TRBJ2-1
size: .
length: 15
V: TRBV6-5
D: TRBD2

DNA: TGTGCCAGCAGCCTGGACAGTCTGGCCACCATATATTTT
CDR3: CASSLDSLATIYF
J: TRBJ1-3
size: .
length: 13
V: TRBV6-5
D: .

DNA: TGTGCCACCAGCAGAGGCCGGGACATGGTTTACAATGAGCAGTTCTTC
CDR3: CATSRGRDMVYNEQFF
J: TRBJ2-1
size: .
length: 16
V: TRBV15
D: .

DNA: TGTGCCAGCTCACCGGGCACGAACACTGAAGCTTTCTTT
CDR3: CASSPGTNTEAFF
J: TRBJ1-1
size: .
length: 13
V: TRBV18
D: .

DNA: TGTGCCAGCAGTTTATCTAGCGGGAGCCTAGGCACAGATACGCAGTATTTT
CDR3: CASSLSSGSLGTDTQYF
J: TRBJ2-3
size: .
length: 17
V: TRBV27
D: TRBD2

DNA: TGTGCCACTACCGCGGCTAGTGAGGGCAATGAGCAGTTCTTC
CDR3: CATTAASEGNEQFF
J: TRBJ2-1
size: .
length: 14
V: TRBV15
D: .

DNA: TGTGCCAGTAGTCGTCAGAAGTCTGGGGCCAACGTCCTGACTTTC
CDR3: CASSRQKSGANVLTF
J: TRBJ2-6
size: .
length: 15
V: TRBV19
D: .

DNA: TGCGCCAGCAGCCGGTTGACTAGCGGCTACGAGCAGTACTTC
CDR3: CASSRLTSGYEQYF
J: TRBJ2-7
size: .
length: 14
V: TRBV5-1
D: TRBD2

DNA: TGTGCCAGCAGCTTAGGGACAGGGACTACTACGCAGTATTTT
CDR3: CASSLGTGTTTQYF
J: TRBJ2-3
size: .
length: 14
V: TRBV5-5
D: TRBD1

DNA: TGTGCCAGCAGCTTAGCTTCTTTTAGGAGCGGACTCTTTTACGAGCAGTACTTC
CDR3: CASSLASFRSGLFYEQYF
J: TRBJ2-7
size: .
length: 18
V: TRBV11-2
D: .

DNA: TGTGCCAGTAGTTTTACAGGGGGCGCGGGGGAGCAGTACTTC
CDR3: CASSFTGGAGEQYF
J: TRBJ2-7
size: .
length: 14
V: TRBV19
D: TRBD1

DNA: TGTGCCAGCAGTGCGGGTCGGGAGTTCACCGGGGAGCTGTTTTTT
CDR3: CASSAGREFTGELFF
J: TRBJ2-2
size: .
length: 15
V: TRBV6-1
D: .

DNA: TGTGCCACCAGCAGAGATCTAGGGAAGGAGCCGGGATTT
CDR3: CATSRDLGKEPGF
J: TRBJ2-3
size: .
length: 13
V: TRBV15
D: .

DNA: TGTGCCAGCAGTGTGAAAGGGGTAAGCAATGAGCAGTTCTTC
CDR3: CASSVKGVSNEQFF
J: TRBJ2-1
size: .
length: 14
V: TRBV6-1
D: .

DNA: TGTGCCAGCAGTACTATGACAGGGACTGAAGCTTTCTTT
CDR3: CASSTMTGTEAFF
J: TRBJ1-1
size: .
length: 13
V: TRBV9
D: TRBD1

DNA: TGTGCCAGCAGCCAAGTAAGCCGACAAGGCTACACCTTC
CDR3: CASSQVSRQGYTF
J: TRBJ1-2
size: .
length: 13
V: TRBV14
D: .

DNA: TGTGCCAGCAGTCCACAGACAGGGTACAATCAGCCCCAGCATTTT
CDR3: CASSPQTGYNQPQHF
J: TRBJ1-5
size: .
length: 15
V: TRBV2
D: TRBD1

DNA: TGTGCCAGCAGCCGCAGGTTTAGTCGATCGGATGAGCAGTTCTTC
CDR3: CASSRRFSRSDEQFF
J: TRBJ2-1
size: once
length: 15
V: TRBV2
D: .

DNA: TGTGCCAGCAGTGTTTGGACAGGGCAAGCCTTTTTT
CDR3: CASSVWTGQAFF
J: TRBJ1-4
size: .
length: 12
V: TRBV2
D: TRBD1

DNA: TGCGCCAGCAGCCAACCATTTACCGGGACAGGCTCCACTGAAGCTTTCTTT
CDR3: CASSQPFTGTGSTEAFF
J: TRBJ1-1
size: few
length: 17
V: TRBV4-1
D: TRBD1

DNA: TGTGCCACGCGCCCCTCTGGGGCCAACGTCCTGACTTTC
CDR3: CATRPSGANVLTF
J: TRBJ2-6
size: once
length: 13
V: TRBV19
D: .

DNA: TGTGCCAGCAGCCAACGGGACAGGGGAACCACAGATACGCAGTATTTT
CDR3: CASSQRDRGTTDTQYF
J: TRBJ2-3
size: .
length: 16
V: TRBV5-4
D: TRBD1

DNA: TGTGCCAGCAGTTTAAGCGGGAGGGGCACAGATACGCAGTATTTT
CDR3: CASSLSGRGTDTQYF
J: TRBJ2-3
size: .
length: 15
V: TRBV28
D: TRBD2

DNA: TGTGCCAGCAGTGAAGGAGCCTCAGGCTTC
CDR3: CASSEGASGF
J: TRBJ2-4
size: .
length: 10
V: TRBV2
D: .

DNA: TGTGCCAGCAGTTCCAGGGCGGGGGGCACAGATACGCAGTATTTT
CDR3: CASSSRAGGTDTQYF
J: TRBJ2-3
size: .
length: 15
V: TRBV2
D: TRBD2

DNA: TGTGCCAGCAGTGTCCCGAGACAGGGGTTGTTACTAGGGCAGTTCTTC
CDR3: CASSVPRQGLLLGQFF
J: TRBJ2-1
size: .
length: 16
V: TRBV2
D: TRBD1

DNA: TGTGCCAGCAGTTACTCGACACAGGGAGGGAATGAGCAGTTCTTC
CDR3: CASSYSTQGGNEQFF
J: TRBJ2-1
size: few
length: 15
V: TRBV6-5
D: .

DNA: TGTGCCAGCAGCTGGAGGTGGGAGCAGTTCTTC
CDR3: CASSWRWEQFF
J: TRBJ2-1
size: .
length: 11
V: TRBV11-2
D: .

DNA: TGTGCCAGCAGCCAGAACAGGGTCGTGGAGACCCAGTACTTC
CDR3: CASSQNRVVETQYF
J: TRBJ2-5
size: .
length: 14
V: TRBV7-2
D: .

DNA: TGTGCCAGCAGCAGCGGACGGCCCTATGGCTACACCTTC
CDR3: CASSSGRPYGYTF
J: TRBJ1-2
size: .
length: 13
V: TRBV6-6
D: .

DNA: TGTGCCAGCAGCGAGGGGGGGGGCACTGAAGCTTTCTTT
CDR3: CASSEGGGTEAFF
J: TRBJ1-1
size: .
length: 13
V: TRBV9
D: .

DNA: TGTGCCAGCAGCAACAGCGGTCCGTGGGCAAATCAGCCCCAGCATTTT
CDR3: CASSNSGPWANQPQHF
J: TRBJ1-5
size: few
length: 16
V: TRBV21-1
D: .

DNA: TGTGCCAGCAGCCGCGCCGGGACACCCTCCTACGAGCAGTACTTC
CDR3: CASSRAGTPSYEQYF
J: TRBJ2-7
size: .
length: 15
V: TRBV27
D: .

DNA: TGTGCCAGCAGCCCGAAGGGGGGGTACACCGGGGAGCTGTTTTTT
CDR3: CASSPKGGYTGELFF
J: TRBJ2-2
size: .
length: 15
V: TRBV9
D: .

DNA: TGTGCCAGCACTATCCCGGGGGCAGATACGCAGTATTTT
CDR3: CASTIPGADTQYF
J: TRBJ2-3
size: .
length: 13
V: TRBV11-2
D: .

DNA: TGTGCCAGCAGCAAAGCAAACTCTAGCTCCTACAATGAGCAGTTCTTC
CDR3: CASSKANSSSYNEQFF
J: TRBJ2-1
size: .
length: 16
V: TRBV21-1
D: .

DNA: TGCGCCAGCAGCTTGGCGGGGGGGGAAAACACTGAAGCTTTCTTT
CDR3: CASSLAGGENTEAFF
J: TRBJ1-1
size: .
length: 15
V: TRBV5-1
D: .

DNA: TGTGCCAGCAGTCTGTCCGAAAAACTGTTTTTT
CDR3: CASSLSEKLFF
J: TRBJ1-4
size: .
length: 11
V: TRBV6-6
D: .